Below, 5 T cell receptor beta chains from the same sample are listed, as sequenced in a study of identifying expanded T cells in peripheral blood (dated by TCRdb to the late 2010s). To prepare the library, the immunoSEQ multiplex PCR assay was applied. The table was pulled from immuneACCESS by TCRdb, which kept in-frame rearrangements only. Such tables lose some clones; where checked, under half of the loss comes from unresolved V genes, and the rest has no known cause. For this sample there are around 91,000 clones; about 91% appear just once. The ten biggest clones cover around 4.1% of the sample. The sequencing sample was made of blood. Source of these receptors: a person aged 18-70 years in good health.

This chain connects TRBV28 to TRBJ1-2; tentative D call: TRBD1 (5 bases). The V gene's germline CDR1 is MDHEN and CDR2 SYDVKM. V was cut by 3 bases and J by 4 bases, with 9 bases left in between. The CDR3 has 13 residues. The CDR3: CASSFQGIYGYTF. In DNA, the CDR3 is TGTGCCAGCAGTTTTCAGGGAATCTATGGCTACACCTTC.

V and J are TRBV30 and TRBJ1-4; tentative D call: TRBD1 (5 bases). This CDR3 has 15 amino acids. V shed 0 bases and J shed 7 bases, with 15 bases lying between them. The germline CDR1 and CDR2 sequences are GTSNPN and SVGIG (reference sequence). CDR3 DNA sequence: TGTGCCTGGAGTGTACGATTCCGGGGGTTTGAAAAACTGTTTTTT. Translating it yields CAWSVRFRGFEKLFF.

This chain uses TRBV18 with TRBJ1-4; 10 bases match TRBD1. The CDR3 sequence is 15 residues long. Germline CDR1 is KGHSH and CDR2 is LQKENI. J gave up 8 bases and V 3 bases, and 6 bases lay outside the gene matches. The CDR3 DNA reads TGTGCCAGCTCACCCCCCGGGACAGGGGTCGAAAAACTGTTTTTT. This encodes CASSPPGTGVEKLFF.

The chain links TRBV28 to TRBJ2-5; no firm D call. Trimming pared 7 bases from V and 3 bases from J, leaving 6 bases between. This CDR3 comprises 11 residues. Germline CDR1 MDHEN, CDR2 SYDVKM. This chain's CDR3 is CASTGEETQYF. CDR3 sequence (DNA): TGTGCCAGCACAGGAGAAGAGACCCAGTACTTC.

This sequence joins TRBV7-3 and TRBJ2-3; D remains unclear. The CDR3 extends over 12 amino acids. V was pared by 2 bases and J by 5 bases, with 5 bases between. The germline CDR1 and CDR2 sequences are SGHTA and FQGTGA. The CDR3 DNA sequence: TGTGCCAGCAGCTTAGATCAAGATACGCAGTATTTT. It specifies CASSLDQDTQYF.